This T cell receptor beta chain was identified in a study of blood T cell repertoires in COVID-19 (dated by TCRdb to 2018 to 2021). About the full investigation: Collaborator samples came from the United States, Italy and Spain and covered acute and convalescent phases of COVID-19. The sample metadata nearly always contained a de-identified subject ID, COVID-19 status, age in years and sex. A freely available public database, intended as a resource for researchers studying the immune response to SARS-CoV-2, is where the repertoires were released. HLA class I and class II types, where available, came from metadata supplied by the sample provider rather than from assay-based typing. Deeply sampled blood TCRbeta repertoires from subjects exposed to, actively infected with, or recovered from COVID-19 were included in the dataset. The prospective study material was composed of cDNA or gDNA derived from T cells, B-cell-depleted T cells, or PBMCs. The samples were drawn from two sources: the first 160 participants of the ongoing ImmuneRACE study, and 1,000 to 1,500 subjects contributed by 6 global collaborators.

Beyond this particular receptor, the publication reports: The quantity of clinical and demographic metadata differed by source and by participant and was supplied without curation.

TCRbeta CDR3 regions were amplified from genomic DNA using the immunoSEQ Assay, a bias-controlled multiplex PCR. From the authors' description of their analysis: Within the assay, amplification of reference gene primers was used to estimate how many nucleated cells each sample contained. Sequence reads were collapsed and filtered to measure the absolute abundance of every unique TCRbeta CDR3 rearrangement. For each sample, productive Simpson clonality was calculated as the square root of Simpson's diversity index across productive rearrangements. TCRdb mirrors the immuneACCESS table, restricted to in-frame sequences. Some clones are absent from its copies; in checked studies, under half trace to an unresolved V gene, and the reason for the others is unknown. V and J calls and clone size are given by that table; D and trimming were obtained from the DNA. This sample comprises about 73,000 clones, over 60% of them detected only once. Under 3% of the sample is held by the ten biggest clonotypes.

From V the trimming removes 4 bases and from J it removes 7 bases, while the gene matches leave 0 bases of the junction unaccounted for. The CDR1 and CDR2 encoded by the germline V gene are SGHTA and FQGNSA. The CDR3, from cysteine to phenylalanine, totals 12 residues. Of all the DNA, just the CDR3 is kept, 36 bases in frame from base 1. In Seattle, one collaborating source enrolled patients while the infection was active and tracked those patients longitudinally over the course of disease. Collaborating institutions collected whole blood in K2EDTA tubes following their own protocols. For TCRbeta analysis, collaborators shipped samples as frozen whole blood, isolated PBMCs, or DNA extracted from either of those sample types. This clone was recorded a few times. Its antigen remains undetermined. No quality values exist for individual bases; no much larger clone is one base distant.

The receptor was derived from a man between 65 and 85 years old with COVID-19, enrolled during active disease. Here the chain combines TRBV7-2 and TRBJ1-4; TRBD1 matches 7 bases in the middle. Sequencing was done on a sample of peripheral blood. CDR3 reads: CASSSGGEKLFF. The base sequence is TGTGCCAGCAGCTCAGGGGGTGAAAAACTGTTTTTT.